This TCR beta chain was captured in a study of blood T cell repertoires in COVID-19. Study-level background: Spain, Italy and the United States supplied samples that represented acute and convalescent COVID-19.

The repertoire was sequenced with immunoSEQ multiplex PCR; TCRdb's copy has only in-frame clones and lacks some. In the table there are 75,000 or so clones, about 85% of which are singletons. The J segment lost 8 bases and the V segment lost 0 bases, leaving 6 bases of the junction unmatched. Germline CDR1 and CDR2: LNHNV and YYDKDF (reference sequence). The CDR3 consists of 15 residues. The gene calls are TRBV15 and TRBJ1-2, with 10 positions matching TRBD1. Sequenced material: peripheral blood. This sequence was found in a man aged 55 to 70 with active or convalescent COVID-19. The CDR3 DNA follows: TGTGCCACCAGCAGAGAGAGACAGGGGGCAGGGGGCTACACCTTC. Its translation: CATSRERQGAGGYTF. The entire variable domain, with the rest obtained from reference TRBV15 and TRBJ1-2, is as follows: DAMVIQNPRYQVTQFGKPVTLSCSQTLNHNVMYWYQQKSSQAPKLLFHYYDKDFNNEADTPDNFQSRRPNTSFCFLDIRSPGLGDTAMYLCATSRERQGAGGYTFGSGTRLTVV.